The 14 T cell receptor beta chains in this list originate from one sample, sequenced in a study of cytotoxic CD8 clonotypes in ibrutinib-treated CLL. Repertoires were generated with immunoSEQ multiplex PCR, while TCRdb's copy carries only in-frame clones and drops some. Of about 50,000 clones in the sample, roughly 57% are singletons; the top ten hold 25% to 35%. Sequences were derived from PBMCs, sampled after 24 months of ibrutinib treatment. These receptors were obtained from a human donor with chronic lymphocytic leukemia.

The CDR3 region has the DNA TGTGCCAGCAGCGCCCCCGGTGCCCTCAACACAGATACGCAGTATTTT. It yields the protein CASSAPGALNTDTQYF. The chain has TRBV9 and TRBJ2-3, with D uncertain. The germline V and J ends were trimmed by 3 bases and 2 bases, with 16 bases remaining between them. The CDR3 contains 16 residues. Germline-derived CDR1 and CDR2 are SGDLS and YYNGEE.

The V call is TRBV5-4, the J call TRBJ1-2; perhaps TRBD1 as D (5 bases). Germline V CDR1 and CDR2: SGHNT, YYREEE (reference sequence). The ends were cut back, 2 bases at V and 8 bases at J, with 7 bases in the middle. This CDR3 is 11 amino acids long. CDR3 sequence (DNA): TGTGCCAGCAGCTTTAGGGGCGGCTACACCTTC. Protein sequence: CASSFRGGYTF.

This clone was recorded a few times. J is TRBJ2-7 and V is TRBV5-1, with D perhaps matching TRBD2 (5 bases). The germline V and J ends were trimmed by 4 bases and 4 bases, with 9 bases remaining between them. This CDR3 has 12 amino acids. The germline CDR1 and CDR2 sequences are SGHRS and YFSETQ. For the CDR3, the DNA is TGCGCCAGCAGCGCGGACTTTTACGAGCAGTACTTC. Amino acids: CASSADFYEQYF. Supplemented by reference TRBV5-1 and TRBJ2-7, the full variable domain reads KAGVTQTPRYLIKTRGQQVTLSCSPISGHRSVSWYQQTPGQGLQFLFEYFSETQRNKGNFPGRFSGRQFSNSRSEMNVSTLELGDSALYLCASSADFYEQYFGPGTRLTVT.

The chain links TRBV7-2 to TRBJ2-5; D possibly corresponds to TRBD2 (5 bases). V was trimmed by 4 bases and J by 9 bases, leaving 21 bases between them. The CDR3 has 15 amino acids. The germline V gene has CDR1 SGHTA and CDR2 FQGNSA. The CDR3 bases are TGTGCCAGCAGCTCCCCCACCGAGGGTGGTAGGGCCCAGTACTTC. This encodes CASSSPTEGGRAQYF.

A single count supports this clone. This CDR3 is CASSDRQGRYGYTF. CDR3 coding DNA: TGTGCCAGCAGTGATCGACAGGGCCGTTATGGCTACACCTTC. The chain joins TRBV6-5 to TRBJ1-2; 7 bases are shared with TRBD1. This CDR3 has 14 residues. The germline V gene has CDR1 MNHEY and CDR2 SVGAGI. Trimming at V came to 5 bases and at J to 5 bases, leaving 8 bases not matched to a gene.

This clone was detected only a few times. The rearrangement uses TRBV2 and TRBJ1-1; D not certain. Germline-derived CDR1 and CDR2 are SNHLY and FYNNEI. The CDR3 spans 11 residues. V dropped 2 bases and J dropped 4 bases, with 2 bases sitting between them. The CDR3 coding sequence is TGTGCCAGCAGTGAACTCACTGAAGCTTTCTTT. Its translation: CASSELTEAFF.

The genes are TRBV9 and TRBJ2-1; D could derive from TRBD1 or TRBD2 (5 bases each). The ends were cut back, 5 bases at V and 0 bases at J, with 12 bases in the middle. Germline V CDR1 and CDR2: SGDLS, YYNGEE. CDR3 size: 15 residues. CDR3 loop: CASSAGASSYNEQFF. In DNA form, the CDR3 reads TGTGCCAGCAGTGCCGGGGCCAGCTCCTACAATGAGCAGTTCTTC.

The sample holds many counts of this clone. The sample carries other DNA sequences with the same CDR3. The rearrangement uses TRBV6-5 and TRBJ1-2; a possible D gene is TRBD1 (6 bases). The ends were cut back, 0 bases at V and 4 bases at J, with 15 bases in the middle. CDR3 length: 16 amino acids. CDR1 MNHEY and CDR2 SVGAGI come from the germline V gene. The CDR3 here is CASSYSFQGGGYGYTF. CDR3 DNA sequence: TGTGCCAGCAGTTACTCGTTTCAGGGAGGGGGCTATGGCTACACCTTC.

The chain links TRBV11-3 to TRBJ1-2; D is perhaps TRBD1 (6 bases). Per the germline V gene, CDR1 is SGHNT and CDR2 is YENEEA. CDR3 length: 13 amino acids. The ends were cut back, 2 bases at V and 2 bases at J, with 6 bases in the middle. The CDR3 region has the DNA TGTGCCAGCAGCTTACAGGGGAACTATGGCTACACCTTC. Translating it yields CASSLQGNYGYTF.

Comment on this clone: A much larger clone differs by one base, so this may be a read error. This chain uses TRBV9 with TRBJ1-2; D might be TRBD1 (5 bases). The CDR3 has 12 residues. V was trimmed by 4 bases and J by 2 bases, leaving 6 bases between them. The germline CDR1 and CDR2 sequences are SGDLS and YYNGEE. CDR3 in amino acids: CASSPGNYGYTF. The CDR3 DNA reads as TGTGCCAGCAGCCCAGGGAACTATGGCTACACCTTC.

This clone was detected only a few times. This chain joins TRBV19 and TRBJ2-1; D possibly corresponds to TRBD1 (6 bases). This CDR3 has 12 residues. Trimming removed 1 base from V and 10 bases from J, with 8 bases in between. CDR1 and CDR2 (germline): LNHDA, SQIVND (reference sequence). CDR3 nucleotide sequence: TGTGCCAGTAGTATAGGGGGGCTCGAGCAGTTCTTC. It translates to CASSIGGLEQFF.

V is TRBV11-2 and J is TRBJ2-1; a possible D gene is TRBD1 (6 bases). The CDR3 has 16 residues. Between the trimmed V and J ends, which lost 3 bases and 5 bases, there was a span of 17 bases. Germline loops: CDR1 SGHAT, CDR2 FQNNGV. CDR3 sequence: CASSFSTGIGDNEQFF. The CDR3 DNA follows: TGTGCCAGCAGCTTTAGTACAGGGATTGGAGACAATGAGCAGTTCTTC. The full variable domain, rest sourced from reference TRBV11-2 and TRBJ2-1, is EAGVAQSPRYKIIEKRQSVAFWCNPISGHATLYWYQQILGQGPKLLIQFQNNGVVDDSQLPKDRFSAERLKGVDSTLKIQPAKLEDSAVYLCASSFSTGIGDNEQFFGPGTRLTVL.

This clone was detected only a few times. The chain joins TRBV2 to TRBJ1-1; maybe TRBD1 (6 bases). This CDR3 has 17 residues. The V gene's germline CDR1 is SNHLY and CDR2 FYNNEI. Trimming pared 4 bases from V and 5 bases from J, leaving 23 bases between. The CDR3 loop reads CASSGGVIRTVRTEAFF. The CDR3 DNA reads TGTGCCAGCAGTGGGGGAGTAATCCGGACAGTCAGGACTGAAGCTTTCTTT.

CDR3 nucleotides: TGTGCCAGCAGCCCCGGACAGGGGGGATTGTATGGCTACACCTTC. Amino acids: CASSPGQGGLYGYTF. The chain combines TRBV9 with TRBJ1-2, with TRBD1 matching 10 bases. The germline CDR1 and CDR2 sequences are SGDLS and YYNGEE. The CDR3 has 15 residues. The V segment lost 4 bases and the J segment 5 bases; nucleotides outside the gene matches: 8.